These 7 T cell receptor beta chains were all obtained from the same sample, sequenced in a study of blood T cells in healthy people across ages. Primed by a sample-barcoded 5' primer and a J-beta primer mix, a second PCR proceeded for 7 to 11 cycles. MiXCR was run by TCRdb on the 5' RACE reads, yielding one entry per CDR3 protein. Of 630,000 or so distinct CDR3 sequences in the sample, 25% to 30% are singletons; the top ten hold around a sixth. Sequenced input: blood. Every receptor here comes from a woman over 75 in good health.

The gene calls are TRBV28 and TRBJ1-5; 9 nucleotides line up with TRBD1. The CDR3 totals 16 residues. The germline V gene has CDR1 MDHEN and CDR2 SYDVKM. After removal of 7 bases from V and 6 bases from J, the junction contained 13 bases not matched to a gene. The DNA of the CDR3 is TGTGCCAGCACACCCGGGACAGGGATTTGGGGTCAGCCCCAGCATTTT. It is translated as CASTPGTGIWGQPQHF.

This clonotype turned up a few times. The chain employs TRBV9 and TRBJ1-1, with TRBD1 matching over 8 bases. Germline CDR1 and CDR2: SGDLS and YYNGEE. J gave up 3 bases and V 3 bases, and 1 base lay outside the gene matches. CDR3 length: 13 residues. CDR3 DNA sequence: TGTGCCAGCAGCGCGGGACAGGACACTGAAGCTTTCTTT. Translating it yields CASSAGQDTEAFF.

The CDR3 bases are TGTGCCAGCAGTCTACCTGTCGGGGAGCTGTTTTTT. It translates to CASSLPVGELFF. The chain employs TRBV12-3 or TRBV12-4 and TRBJ2-2, with unresolved D. Trimming shortened V by 5 bases and J by 7 bases, and 8 bases separated the two germline ends. The CDR3 covers 12 residues.

Only one count was recorded for this clonotype. The chain uses TRBV12-3 or TRBV12-4 and TRBJ2-3; perhaps TRBD2 as D (6 bases). This CDR3 has 17 residues. V was trimmed by 7 bases and J by 4 bases, leaving 24 bases between them. CDR3 loop: CASKPLGRGARADTQYF. The CDR3 coding sequence is TGTGCCAGCAAACCCTTAGGGCGGGGAGCAAGAGCAGATACGCAGTATTTT.

This clonotype was seen repeatedly, ten times or more. The chain uses TRBV7-2 and TRBJ2-3; D uncertain. Germline V CDR1 and CDR2: SGHTA, FQGNSA. CDR3 length: 16 amino acids. V was shortened by 2 bases and J by 2 bases, with 14 bases between the two germline ends. This chain's CDR3 is CASSLRLLADTDTQYF. The CDR3 DNA reads TGTGCCAGCAGCTTAAGGTTGTTGGCAGACACAGATACGCAGTATTTT.

The sample holds many counts of this clonotype. The chain employs TRBV4-2 and TRBJ2-5; perhaps TRBD2 as D (6 bases). From germline, CDR1 is LGHNA and CDR2 YNFKEQ. The CDR3 length is 15 residues. V was cut by 0 bases and J by 4 bases, with 12 bases left in between. CDR3 sequence: CASSQEGGRGETQYF. The DNA of the CDR3 is TGTGCCAGCAGCCAAGAAGGAGGGCGGGGAGAGACCCAGTACTTC.

This chain joins TRBV27 and TRBJ2-3; D gene unclear. Germline lookup yields CDR1 MNHEY and CDR2 SMNVEV (reference sequence). Trimming left V 4 bases short and J 4 bases short, with 12 bases between. The CDR3 totals 14 residues. The CDR3 loop reads CASSSGNNADTQYF. The CDR3 DNA sequence: TGTGCCAGCAGTTCCGGAAACAATGCAGATACGCAGTATTTT.